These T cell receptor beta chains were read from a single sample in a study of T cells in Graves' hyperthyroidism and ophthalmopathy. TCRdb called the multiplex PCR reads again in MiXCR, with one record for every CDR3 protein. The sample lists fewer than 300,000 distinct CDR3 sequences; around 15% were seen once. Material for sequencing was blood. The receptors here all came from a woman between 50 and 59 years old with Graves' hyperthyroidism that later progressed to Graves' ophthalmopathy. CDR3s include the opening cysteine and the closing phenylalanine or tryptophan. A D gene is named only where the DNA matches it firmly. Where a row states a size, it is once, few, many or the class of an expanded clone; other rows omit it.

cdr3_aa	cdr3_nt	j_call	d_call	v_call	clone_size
CASSRQLASYNEQFF	TGTGCCAGCAGCCGGCAACTAGCGTCCTACAATGAGCAGTTCTTC	TRBJ2-1	TRBD2	TRBV3-1	many
CASSVQQGAGYNEQFF	TGTGCCAGCAGCGTTCAACAGGGGGCAGGTTACAATGAGCAGTTCTTC	TRBJ2-1	TRBD1	TRBV9	few
CASLPAARNEQFF	TGTGCCAGCCTTCCGGCAGCGCGGAATGAGCAGTTCTTC	TRBJ2-1	NA	TRBV6-1	many
CSAPGQPGLGEQYF	TGCAGTGCTCCAGGACAGCCTGGGTTGGGGGAGCAGTACTTC	TRBJ2-7	NA	TRBV20-1	NA
CAWSEFSPANWGSYNEQFF	TGTGCCTGGAGTGAGTTCTCCCCCGCCAACTGGGGTTCTTACAATGAGCAGTTCTTC	TRBJ2-1	NA	TRBV30	many
CSATRDGHSNQPQHF	TGCAGTGCTACCCGGGACGGACATAGCAATCAGCCCCAGCATTTT	TRBJ1-5	NA	TRBV20-1	many
CASSSPSREQFF	TGTGCCAGCAGCTCTCCGAGTAGGGAGCAGTTCTTC	TRBJ2-1	NA	TRBV7-6	many
CSALRGGQPQHF	TGCAGTGCTCTGAGGGGGGGCCAGCCCCAGCATTTT	TRBJ1-5	NA	TRBV20-1	few
CASSGLVETQYF	TGTGCCAGCAGTGGACTAGTGGAGACCCAGTACTTC	TRBJ2-5	NA	TRBV25-1	many
CASSRQGLNTGELFF	TGTGCCAGCAGCCGACAGGGGCTGAACACCGGGGAGCTGTTTTTT	TRBJ2-2	TRBD1	TRBV2	many
CAISGTGTMNTEAFF	TGTGCCATCAGCGGGACAGGGACCATGAACACTGAAGCTTTCTTT	TRBJ1-1	TRBD1	TRBV10-3	once
CASSFYPSSAPAYEQYF	TGCGCCAGCAGCTTCTATCCAAGCTCGGCACCAGCCTACGAGCAGTACTTC	TRBJ2-7	NA	TRBV5-1	many
CASSRPLEMDTEAFF	TGCGCCAGCAGCCGCCCTCTGGAGATGGACACTGAAGCTTTCTTT	TRBJ1-1	NA	TRBV5-1	many
CASSLSGTLAYEQYF	TGTGCCAGCAGTTTATCCGGGACATTGGCGTACGAGCAGTACTTC	TRBJ2-7	NA	TRBV28	many